These T cell receptor beta chains were read from a single sample in a study of cytomegalovirus exposure and HLA in healthy donors. This table comes from immunoSEQ multiplex PCR, and its TCRdb copy is limited to in-frame clones, with some not included. The sample records about 200,000 clones, around 80% being singletons. The material sequenced was PBMCs. These receptors were obtained from a man in his fifties or sixties in good health and CMV-seronegative. Each CDR3 is given without its conserved first and last residue.

V gene	J gene	CDR3 protein
TRBV28	TRBJ2-3	ASSSSSADRVRDTQY
TRBV7-2	TRBJ2-1	ASSPSGRPEDEQF
TRBV5-8	TRBJ1-5	ASSSGTVITNSNQPQH
TRBV9	TRBJ1-6	ASSSLSYNSPLH
TRBV7-7	TRBJ2-5	ASSRDREETQY
TRBV6-1	-	ASSEGSYEQY
TRBV10-1	TRBJ1-5	ASSEDIFQPQH
TRBV6-4	TRBJ2-2	ASSSGQGASGELF
TRBV5-6	TRBJ1-1	ASSRPPGNTEAF
TRBV27	TRBJ2-5	ASSSWTSAKGRAGFQETQY
TRBV7-9	TRBJ1-4	ASSLMQGTNEKLF
TRBV30	TRBJ1-4	AWSKHGTASNEKLF
TRBV7-9	TRBJ2-7	ASSLVQGANEQY
TRBV28	TRBJ2-7	ASSLLGQGNSYEQY
TRBV5-4	TRBJ1-2	ASSLWGRGYGYT
TRBV5-6	TRBJ1-5	ASSLRGYSNQPQH
TRBV10-3	TRBJ2-5	AISGTSGRAERETQY
TRBV5-1	TRBJ2-5	ASSLVAGMKTQY
TRBV4-2	TRBJ2-3	ASSQLLDTQY
TRBV18	TRBJ1-5	ASSPGGSNQPQH
TRBV6-5	TRBJ2-7	ASSPLRGGTYEQY
TRBV6-1	TRBJ1-1	ASSDTGGWGRIEAF
TRBV10-2	TRBJ2-1	ASSTGTGPYNEQF
TRBV5-4	TRBJ2-7	ASSSGLAGNEQY
TRBV19	TRBJ1-4	ASSIPRTDGNEKLF
TRBV27	TRBJ2-2	ASSRLADPTGELF
TRBV6-5	TRBJ1-5	ASSYPEGGGNQPQH
TRBV30	TRBJ2-2	AWILRDRGAGELF
TRBV6-6	TRBJ2-5	ASSKRQLGETQY
TRBV30	TRBJ2-3	AWSGEAVSTDTQY
TRBV6-1	TRBJ1-3	ASRQGSGNTIY
TRBV29-1	TRBJ2-1	SVLADGGPSSQF
TRBV5-6	TRBJ2-6	ASSLVGGRVSGANVLT
TRBV7-9	TRBJ2-1	ASSLGWGQDYNEQF
TRBV6-1	TRBJ1-4	ASSGFPGQVNEKLF
TRBV6-1	-	ASSAPGQDYEQY
TRBV5-5	TRBJ1-5	ASSWAPYQPQH